Following are 6 T cell receptor beta chains from one sample sequenced in a study of T cells in Graves' hyperthyroidism and ophthalmopathy. TCR beta CDR3 region amplification was performed from RNA transcripts. A set of HTBI primers served as the primers for a first-round RT-PCR of the TCR CDR3. TCRdb reprocessed the multiplex PCR reads with MiXCR, giving one entry per CDR3 protein. The sample has some 510,000 distinct CDR3 sequences; around 21% are singletons. Sample: blood. These receptor sequences come from a man aged 18 to 29 with Graves' hyperthyroidism.

This clonotype was observed many times. This chain links TRBV12-3 or TRBV12-4 with TRBJ1-2; 7 bases agree with TRBD1. The CDR3 length is 17 residues. Trimming at V came to 7 bases and at J to 2 bases, leaving 16 bases not matched to a gene. The CDR3 nucleotides read TGTGCCAGCACGGGAGGGGCCACAGGGGCGGGAAACTATGGCTACACCTTC. It is translated as CASTGGATGAGNYGYTF.

The J gene is TRBJ2-5, the V gene TRBV6-2 or TRBV6-3, with 7 nucleotides matching TRBD2. V was clipped by 6 bases and J by 5 bases; unmatched bases: 9. Per the germline V gene, CDR1 is MNHEY and CDR2 is SVGEGT. The length of the CDR3 is 14 residues. The CDR3 loop is CASSPGLESETQYF. CDR3 DNA sequence: TGTGCCAGCAGCCCTGGACTAGAGAGTGAGACCCAGTACTTC.

The gene calls are TRBV5-1 and TRBJ2-7; D is unclear. The CDR3 sequence is 14 residues long. Per germline, CDR1 SGHRS and CDR2 YFSETQ. V was cut by 0 bases and J by 0 bases, with 7 bases left in between. CDR3 DNA sequence: TGCGCCAGCAGCTTGGAGGGATACTCCTACGAGCAGTACTTC. It encodes CASSLEGYSYEQYF.

This clonotype was seen many times. This chain links TRBV20-1 with TRBJ1-1, with D possibly TRBD1 on 6 matching bases. The germline V gene has CDR1 DFQATT and CDR2 SNEGSKA (reference sequence). The CDR3 sequence is 14 residues long. Trimming left V 4 bases short and J 3 bases short, with 15 bases between. The CDR3 protein is CSAIQGNADTEAFF. In DNA, the CDR3 is TGCAGTGCTATTCAGGGGAATGCGGACACTGAAGCTTTCTTT.

This clonotype was seen a handful of times. The chain combines TRBV6-2 or TRBV6-3 with TRBJ2-7; TRBD2 matches at 11 bases. This CDR3 has 15 residues. Germline loops: CDR1 MNHEY, CDR2 SVGEGT. J gave up 4 bases and V 5 bases, and 7 bases lay outside the gene matches. CDR3 nucleotide sequence: TGTGCCAGCAGTACCCTAGCGGGGGGCAGATACGAGCAGTACTTC. Encoded protein: CASSTLAGGRYEQYF.

This clonotype was seen many times. This chain connects TRBV5-1 to TRBJ2-7, with D possibly matching TRBD1 (5 bases). V lost 1 base and J lost 3, with 11 bases in between. This CDR3 is built from 14 residues. Germline-derived CDR1 and CDR2 are SGHRS and YFSETQ. This CDR3 is CASSLQGYIYEQYF. The CDR3 DNA reads TGCGCCAGCAGCTTGCAGGGTTACATCTACGAGCAGTACTTC.